The rows below give T cell receptor beta chains drawn from one sample of a study of T cells after yellow fever vaccination. Each CDR3 protein gets one entry after TCRdb re-called the 5' RACE reads with MiXCR. The repertoire has 350,000 to 450,000 distinct CDR3 sequences, 6.2% of them found once; the top ten carry approximately 15%. The input for sequencing was PBMCs, taken 5 days after the yellow fever booster vaccination. The receptors derive from a man aged 30 to 45 who received the YFV17D yellow fever vaccine. The CDR3 runs from the conserved cysteine through the conserved F or W. The D gene is left open where the match is weak. The size entry is marked missing in some rows and otherwise reads once, few, many or a size class.

.	TRBV7-2	many	TRBJ2-1	CASSLTAYNEQFF
.	TRBV24-1	.	TRBJ2-2	CATSKGSYTGELFF
.	TRBV3-1	.	TRBJ1-6	CASSQADSSPLHF
.	TRBV6-2/TRBV6-3	few	TRBJ2-6	CASSSEGANVLTF
.	TRBV28	.	TRBJ2-3	CASSQMGGVADTQYF
.	TRBV7-9	.	TRBJ2-7	CASLQSSSYEQYF
.	TRBV4-3	many	TRBJ2-7	CASSQGSTGARYEQYF
.	TRBV5-1	many	TRBJ2-3	CASSPGGGTTPSDTQYF
.	TRBV4-2	.	TRBJ1-2	CASSQDWANYGYTF
TRBD2	TRBV27	many	TRBJ2-1	CASSGLAGFGNEQFF
.	TRBV20-1	many	TRBJ2-7	CSASGGVEQYF
.	TRBV6-2/TRBV6-3	many	TRBJ1-5	CASSYAFNSNQPQHF
.	TRBV4-3	.	TRBJ2-7	CASSQEPNAAYEQYF
TRBD2	TRBV7-8	many	TRBJ2-1	CASSLRLAGQQFF
.	TRBV19	few	TRBJ2-3	CASSIRFSTDTQYF
.	TRBV5-4	few	TRBJ2-1	CASSSPRGMSYNEQFF
TRBD2	TRBV4-3	many	TRBJ2-3	CASSQGVTSGRAAGTDTQYF
.	TRBV12-3/TRBV12-4	.	TRBJ1-6	CASSLGDGSPLHF
.	TRBV28	many	TRBJ2-3	CASGRGADTQYF
TRBD2	TRBV5-1	.	TRBJ2-1	CASSPIGTSGYNEQFF
.	TRBV10-3	few	TRBJ2-1	CAIGEDYNEQFF
.	TRBV3-1	many	TRBJ2-7	CASSQVASSSYEQYF
.	TRBV15	many	TRBJ2-3	CATSRTLKGDTQYF
.	TRBV20-1	.	TRBJ2-3	CCASRFLATSTDTQYF
.	TRBV7-2	few	TRBJ2-2	CASSPWGTPGTGELFF
TRBD2	TRBV28	.	TRBJ2-7	CASSFIGRGLAGAYEQYF
.	TRBV20-1	few	TRBJ2-2	CSARDSQGAGELFF
TRBD2	TRBV7-2	.	TRBJ2-1	CASSTAVGGNEQFF
TRBD1	TRBV12-3/TRBV12-4	many	TRBJ2-1	CASRDRDYNEQFF
.	TRBV10-3	.	TRBJ2-3	CAISDGSSDTQYF
TRBD1	TRBV5-1	few	TRBJ1-1	CASSLDRGAGTEAFF
.	TRBV20-1	.	TRBJ2-1	CSAVQLGWGDDEQFF
TRBD2	TRBV7-9	few	TRBJ2-7	CASSSAPAGPGEQYF
.	TRBV10-1	few	TRBJ2-1	CASSESRTGVAEQFF
.	TRBV19	few	TRBJ2-5	CATQKGGQETQYF
TRBD2	TRBV5-1	many	TRBJ2-5	CASSTAGGRETQYF
TRBD2	TRBV12-3/TRBV12-4	many	TRBJ2-1	CASSLWLAGSNEQFF
.	TRBV28	many	TRBJ2-5	CASSLLKETQYF
TRBD1	TRBV15	few	TRBJ1-1	CATSRTGINTEAFF
.	TRBV27	many	TRBJ2-7	CASSLLRDPSYEQYF
TRBD1	TRBV5-1	few	TRBJ2-3	CASSWGQGTDTQYF
TRBD2	TRBV7-2	.	TRBJ2-3	CASSLGAGAPPDTQYF
TRBD1	TRBV9	many	TRBJ1-4	CASSVQGVTNEKLFF
.	TRBV3-1	few	TRBJ2-3	CASSPRTAKPQDTQYF
.	TRBV20-1	many	TRBJ1-5	CSARRLNQPQHF
.	TRBV5-1	few	TRBJ2-5	CASSHSRGTETQYF